This TCR beta chain was retrieved from a study of T cells in Graves' hyperthyroidism and ophthalmopathy. Study background: At the time of initial diagnosis and before any treatment, peripheral blood was collected.

The CDR3 runs 17 residues. Trimming took 1 base from V and 3 from J; bases not matched to a gene: 7. The germline CDR1 and CDR2 sequences are MGHRA and YSYEKL. Amplification of TCR beta CDR3 regions was performed using RNA transcripts as template. Researchers ran a first-round RT-PCR on the TCR CDR3 using the HTBI primer set. TCRdb re-called the multiplex PCR reads through MiXCR, storing one row per CDR3 protein. This sample carries about 600,000 distinct CDR3 sequences, more than 15% of them seen once, and the ten largest clones take around 3.3%. Sequenced input: blood. This TCR was recovered from a woman in her 40s with Graves' ophthalmopathy. This chain uses TRBV4-1 with TRBJ2-1; TRBD2 matches at 9 bases. CDR3 DNA sequence: TGCGCCAGCAGCCAAGGGTCTCTGCGGGAGGGCTACAATGAGCAGTTCTTC. This sequence encodes CASSQGSLREGYNEQFF.